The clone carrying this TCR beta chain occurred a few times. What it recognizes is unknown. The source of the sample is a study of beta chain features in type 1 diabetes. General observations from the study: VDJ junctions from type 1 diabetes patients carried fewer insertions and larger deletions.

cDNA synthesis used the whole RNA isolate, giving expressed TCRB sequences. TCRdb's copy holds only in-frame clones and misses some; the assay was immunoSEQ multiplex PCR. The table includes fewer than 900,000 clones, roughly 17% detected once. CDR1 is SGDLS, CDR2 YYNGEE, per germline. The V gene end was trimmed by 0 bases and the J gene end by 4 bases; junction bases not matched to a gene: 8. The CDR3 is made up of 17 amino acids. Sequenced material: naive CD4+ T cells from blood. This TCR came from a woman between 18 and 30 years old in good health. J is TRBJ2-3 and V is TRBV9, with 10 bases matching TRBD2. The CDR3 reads CASSVATPAGGPDTQYF. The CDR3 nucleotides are TGTGCCAGCAGCGTAGCTACACCAGCGGGAGGGCCAGATACGCAGTATTTT.